The present T cell receptor beta chain was sequenced within a study of blood T cells in healthy people across ages. This CDR3 is 13 amino acids long. The germline V gene has CDR1 SGHTA and CDR2 FQGNSA. V gave up 8 bases and J gave up 2 bases, with 10 bases separating them. Per-sample yields of isolated PBMCs were at least 6 million. Study results and limitations: Long-lived donors exceeded aged donors in naive CD4+ cells and diversity.

As concerns this clonotype: Its target is not known. This could be a read error, since a much larger clone is one nucleotide away.

It was with a sample-barcoded 5' primer and a J-beta primer mix that a second PCR of about 7 to 12 cycles was run. MiXCR was run by TCRdb on the 5' RACE reads, yielding one entry per CDR3 protein. Of approximately 940,000 distinct CDR3 sequences detected, roughly 43% appear once; the ten largest clones hold roughly 12%. Specimen: blood. This clonotype originated in a man younger than 45 in good health. The chain combines TRBV7-2 with TRBJ1-5; D possibly corresponds to TRBD1 (6 bases). The CDR3 sequence is CASGYRGNQPQHF. The DNA for the CDR3 is TGTGCCAGCGGTTACAGGGGCAATCAGCCCCAGCATTTT.